These 23 T cell receptor beta chains share one sample of origin, sequenced in a study of beta chain features in type 1 diabetes. The isolated RNA, all of it, was reverse transcribed, so expressed TCRB transcripts were what got sequenced. TCRdb's table, derived via immunoSEQ multiplex PCR, lists solely in-frame clones and lacks some. The sample shows around 140,000 clones, approximately 10% of them seen only once. Material for sequencing was central memory CD4+ T cells from blood. Receptors were obtained from a woman aged 40 to 50 in good health.

This clone was found many times. The chain employs TRBV14 and TRBJ2-2, with D possibly matching TRBD1 (6 bases). CDR1 is SGHDN and CDR2 is FVKESK in the germline V gene. The CDR3 covers 13 residues. Trimming took off 1 base at V and 8 bases at J, with 8 bases between the two ends. Here the CDR3 reads CASSQGGTGELFF. The CDR3, as DNA: TGTGCCAGCAGCCAAGGGGGGACAGGGGAGCTGTTTTTT.

The table lists this clone with a few counts. The chain is built from TRBV19 and TRBJ1-1, with D hard to call. V shed 3 bases and J shed 6 bases, with 14 bases lying between them. Germline V CDR1 and CDR2: LNHDA, SQIVND (reference sequence). This CDR3 has 14 residues. CDR3 DNA sequence: TGTGCCAGTAGTATGTCGGGTAGGTCCGCTGAAGCTTTCTTT. Its protein product is CASSMSGRSAEAFF.

The table lists this clone with a few counts. V usage is TRBV9 and J usage is TRBJ1-6; 8 bases agree with TRBD1. The germline CDR1 and CDR2 sequences are SGDLS and YYNGEE. The CDR3 contains 15 residues. Trimming at V came to 3 bases and at J to 5 bases, leaving 4 bases not matched to a gene. CDR3 DNA: TGTGCCAGCAGCGGCGGACAGGGTAATAATTCACCCCTCCACTTT. This codes for CASSGGQGNNSPLHF.

The rearrangement uses TRBV28 and TRBJ1-5; 9 bases line up with TRBD1. Per the germline V gene, CDR1 is MDHEN and CDR2 is SYDVKM. The CDR3 has 15 amino acids. V was clipped by 8 bases and J by 7 bases; unmatched bases: 12. As DNA, the CDR3 is TGTGCCAGCGGCCGTTTAACAGGGGGCGGGCAGCCCCAGCATTTT. Translation gives CASGRLTGGGQPQHF.

J is TRBJ2-6 and V is TRBV5-1, with 9 bases identical to TRBD2. Germline V gives CDR1 SGHRS, CDR2 YFSETQ. The CDR3 runs to 19 residues. V was clipped by 1 base and J by 0 bases; unmatched bases: 8. The CDR3 region has the DNA TGCGCCAGCAGCTTGCTGGCTAGCGGGGCCAGCTCTGGGGCCAACGTCCTGACTTTC. It encodes CASSLLASGASSGANVLTF.

This clone occurred many times. V gene TRBV14 combines with J gene TRBJ2-1; maybe TRBD2 (6 bases). The CDR3 runs to 15 residues. Germline V gene lookup returns CDR1 SGHDN and CDR2 FVKESK. Trimming cost V 1 base and J 4 bases, with 11 bases left between them. Here the CDR3 reads CASSQGRGSYNEQFF. The CDR3 bases are TGTGCCAGCAGCCAAGGACGGGGGAGTTACAATGAGCAGTTCTTC.

The V and J genes are TRBV7-2 and TRBJ2-3; 8 positions match TRBD2. V lost 5 bases and J lost 5; bases outside the gene matches: 9. This CDR3 contains 15 residues. Per the germline V gene, CDR1 is SGHTA and CDR2 is FQGNSA. DNA of the CDR3: TGTGCCAGCAGCCAAATCGGGGGGGCTGAAGATACGCAGTATTTT. Protein product: CASSQIGGAEDTQYF.

This chain uses TRBV5-1 with TRBJ2-7; TRBD2 agrees at 8 bases. The V segment lost 2 bases and the J segment 4 bases; nucleotides outside the gene matches: 2. This CDR3 comprises 13 residues. Germline V gene sequence: CDR1 SGHRS, CDR2 YFSETQ. The CDR3: CASSFGLAYEQYF. For the CDR3, the DNA is TGCGCCAGCAGCTTTGGACTAGCTTACGAGCAGTACTTC.

This clone has more than one count but fewer than ten. The gene calls are TRBV4-1 and TRBJ2-5, with D hard to call. The CDR3 covers 16 residues. CDR1 and CDR2 from the germline V gene are MGHRA and YSYEKL. Trimming took 0 bases from V and 1 from J, leaving 12 bases between them. The CDR3 coding sequence is TGCGCCAGCAGCCAAGATCCCCCTTCGGGCCAAGAGACCCAGTACTTC. Translated: CASSQDPPSGQETQYF.

This clone was seen a handful of times. The rearrangement links TRBV6-1 to TRBJ2-7; TRBD2 matches at 8 bases. CDR3 length equals 14 residues. V shed 8 bases, J shed 0 bases, and the junction held 6 bases outside the gene matches. Germline assignment: CDR1 MNHNS and CDR2 SASEGT. The CDR3 loop reads CASETGGSSYEQYF. The CDR3 DNA reads as TGTGCCAGCGAGACGGGGGGGAGCTCCTACGAGCAGTACTTC.

This clone has a handful of counts. The CDR3: CASSWGQSSGANVLTF. The CDR3 DNA reads TGTGCCAGCAGCTGGGGACAGAGCTCTGGGGCCAACGTCCTGACTTTC. This chain connects TRBV5-4 to TRBJ2-6; TRBD1 matches 7 bases. J lost 0 bases, V lost 3 bases, and 3 bases had no gene match. The CDR3 loop spans 16 amino acids. The germline gives CDR1 SGHNT, CDR2 YYREEE (reference sequence).

This chain uses TRBV2 with TRBJ1-6; D unclear. The CDR3 has 15 residues. CDR1 SNHLY and CDR2 FYNNEI come from the germline V gene. The V end lost 7 bases, the J end lost 7 bases, and 17 bases lay between the germline ends. DNA for the CDR3: TGTGCCAGCACCTCGGAGGGCAGCCGGAATTCACCCCTCCACTTT. Translated, it gives CASTSEGSRNSPLHF.

This sequence joins TRBV6-5 and TRBJ1-2, with 9 nucleotides matching TRBD1. Germline trimming cut 10 bases from V and 4 bases from J; bases unmatched to any gene: 7. The CDR3 extends over 13 amino acids. Germline-derived CDR1 and CDR2 are MNHEY and SVGAGI. CDR3 bases: TGTGCCACAGGACAGGGGTCCGCCTATGGCTACACCTTC. This sequence encodes CATGQGSAYGYTF.

This clone occurred a few times. This chain joins TRBV18 and TRBJ2-1; D is unclear. The CDR3 runs 13 residues. The ends were cut back, 0 bases at V and 5 bases at J, with 5 bases in the middle. In germline, CDR1 is KGHSH, CDR2 LQKENI. CDR3 nucleotide sequence: TGTGCCAGCTCACCACCCTCGGACAATGAGCAGTTCTTC. The encoded protein is CASSPPSDNEQFF.

The V call is TRBV5-5, the J call TRBJ2-3, with D unclear. CDR3 size: 14 residues. The V gene lost 8 bases and the J gene lost 4 bases, with 17 bases spanning the gap. Per germline, CDR1 SGHKS and CDR2 YYEKEE (reference sequence). CDR3 DNA: TGTGCCAGTGTCCCCCTGAGTGCTTCAGATACGCAGTATTTT. Translating gives CASVPLSASDTQYF.

This rearrangement joins TRBV21-1 to TRBJ2-7; the D call TRBD1 from the table was never checked on the DNA. TRBV21-1 is a pseudogene segment. The CDR3 covers 14 residues. The CDR3 DNA follows: TGTGCCAGCAGCGAGGACAGGGGGTACTACGAGCAGTACTTC. This translates into CASSEDRGYYEQYF.

The rearrangement joins TRBV2 to TRBJ1-2; D remains unclear. The germline V and J ends were trimmed by 6 bases and 3 bases, with 14 bases remaining between them. The CDR3 contains 14 residues. CDR1 and CDR2 from the germline V gene are SNHLY and FYNNEI. The CDR3 region is CASSRGGIDYGYTF. CDR3 nucleotide sequence: TGTGCCAGCAGCCGGGGAGGGATAGACTATGGCTACACCTTC.

This clone was seen a few times. The chain joins TRBV19 to TRBJ1-2; the D gene is possibly TRBD1 (6 bases). Germline-derived CDR1 and CDR2 are LNHDA and SQIVND (reference sequence). Deletions cut 3 bases from V and 8 bases from J, with 19 bases between. This CDR3 has 15 amino acids. CDR3 sequence reads: CASSILQGIVGGYTF. The CDR3, as DNA: TGTGCCAGTAGTATCCTACAGGGTATAGTGGGCGGCTACACCTTC.

This clone occurred a few times. The gene calls are TRBV27 and TRBJ1-3; tentative D call: TRBD1 (5 bases). CDR3 length equals 14 residues. Looked up from germline, CDR1 is MNHEY and CDR2 is SMNVEV (reference sequence). V was shortened by 5 bases and J by 0 bases, with 8 bases between the two germline ends. The CDR3 protein is CASSTGASGNTIYF. The CDR3, as DNA: TGTGCCAGCAGTACAGGAGCCTCTGGAAACACCATATATTTT.

The sample holds a few counts of this clone. J is TRBJ2-7 and V is TRBV28, with D perhaps TRBD1 (6 bases). Germline values: CDR1 MDHEN, CDR2 SYDVKM. Trimming pared 5 bases from V and 7 bases from J, leaving 21 bases between. The CDR3 covers 15 residues. This chain's CDR3 is CASSMRQTGPKEQYF. The CDR3 nucleotides are TGTGCCAGCAGTATGCGACAGACAGGCCCTAAAGAGCAGTACTTC.

This clone appeared a few times. This chain uses TRBV6-1 with TRBJ1-5; D gene ambiguous. There are 13 residues in the CDR3. Germline V gene sequence: CDR1 MNHNS, CDR2 SASEGT. The ends were cut back, 2 bases at V and 3 bases at J, with 5 bases in the middle. CDR3 nucleotide sequence: TGTGCCAGCAGTGAAATATACAATCAGCCCCAGCATTTT. Protein product: CASSEIYNQPQHF.

The CDR3 loop is CASNRVSLKGETQYF. The CDR3 nucleotides are TGTGCCAGCAACCGCGTATCTTTAAAGGGGGAGACCCAGTACTTC. The V and J genes are TRBV7-2 and TRBJ2-5, with a possible D match to TRBD1 (5 bases). V was trimmed by 7 bases and J by 5 bases, leaving 20 bases between them. Per the germline V gene, CDR1 is SGHTA and CDR2 is FQGNSA. The CDR3 is 15 residues long.

The genes are TRBV9 and TRBJ2-5, with 9 nucleotides matching TRBD1. Germline-derived CDR1 and CDR2 are SGDLS and YYNGEE. The CDR3 length is 18 residues. V trimming: 0 bases; J trimming: 5 bases; junction bases outside the gene matches: 14. The CDR3 nucleotides read TGTGCCAGCAGCGTAGCGGGGGGCACAGGGGGCGAGGGGGAGACCCAGTACTTC. The encoded protein is CASSVAGGTGGEGETQYF.